Presented here are 29 T cell receptor beta chains from one specimen sequenced in a study of T cell responses to AZD1222 COVID-19 vaccine. Here immunoSEQ multiplex PCR was the method, and the copy in TCRdb shows in-frame clones only, minus some. The sample has approximately 110,000 clones, around 85% seen once. Sample: peripheral blood, taken on day 0 of AZD1222 vaccination. The receptors were gathered from an adult in good health.

V is TRBV18 and J is TRBJ2-7; D may be TRBD1 (6 bases). V lost 6 bases to trimming and J lost 2 bases, with 17 bases between them. The CDR3 consists of 15 residues. Germline loops: CDR1 KGHSH, CDR2 LQKENI. DNA of the CDR3: TGTGCCAGCTCCCGGACGAGGGACACCACCTACGAGCAGTACTTC. Protein: CASSRTRDTTYEQYF.

The table lists this clone with a few counts. This chain links TRBV7-8 with TRBJ2-1; D is possibly TRBD1 (5 bases). Germline CDR1 and CDR2: SGHVS and FQNEAQ. This CDR3 has 16 amino acids. V was trimmed by 5 bases and J by 6 bases, leaving 20 bases between them. CDR3 loop: CASSPPLRVGSNEQFF. In nucleotides, the CDR3 is TGTGCCAGCAGCCCCCCGCTCAGGGTCGGCTCCAATGAGCAGTTCTTC. The whole variable domain, filled in from reference TRBV7-8 and TRBJ2-1, reads GAGVSQSPRYKVAKRGQDVALRCDPISGHVSLFWYQQALGQGPEFLTYFQNEAQLDKSGLPSDRFFAERPEGSVSTLKIQRTQQEDSAVYLCASSPPLRVGSNEQFFGPGTRLTVL.

The V and J genes are TRBV5-1 and TRBJ2-2; 7 positions match TRBD1. The junction had 12 bases not matched to a gene; V was cut back by 0 bases and J by 1 base. Per germline, CDR1 SGHRS and CDR2 YFSETQ. The CDR3 length is 19 residues. The CDR3 nucleotides read TGCGCCAGCAGCTTGGGTACGGTTGGTTGGGACAGGAACACCGGGGAGCTGTTTTTT. Translated, it gives CASSLGTVGWDRNTGELFF.

This rearrangement joins TRBV7-9 to TRBJ2-1; D ambiguous. The CDR3 is 12 residues long. The germline CDR1 and CDR2 sequences are SEHNR and FQNEAQ (reference sequence). Trimming stripped 1 base from V and 6 bases from J, with 4 bases between. DNA of the CDR3: TGTGCCAGCAGCTTAGAACTCAATGAGCAGTTCTTC. It yields the protein CASSLELNEQFF. The entire variable domain, with the rest obtained from reference TRBV7-9 and TRBJ2-1, is as follows: DTGVSQNPRHKITKRGQNVTFRCDPISEHNRLYWYRQTLGQGPEFLTYFQNEAQLEKSRLLSDRFSAERPKGSFSTLEIQRTEQGDSAMYLCASSLELNEQFFGPGTRLTVL.

This chain links TRBV20-1 with TRBJ2-7; D is unresolved. This CDR3 is built from 11 residues. V lost 0 bases and J lost 6, with 6 bases in between. Germline CDR1 DFQATT, CDR2 SNEGSKA (reference sequence). CDR3 nucleotides: TGCAGTGCTAGAGATACGGGCGAGCAGTACTTC. Translation: CSARDTGEQYF.

Concerning this clone: This sample also contains other DNA sequences that code for the same CDR3. The chain couples TRBV27 to TRBJ2-5, with D possibly called TRBD1 or TRBD2 (5 bases each). The CDR3 covers 13 residues. With 1 base removed from V and 2 bases from J, the gap between germline ends came to 5 bases. Germline-derived CDR1 and CDR2 are MNHEY and SMNVEV (reference sequence). Written as DNA, the CDR3 is TGTGCCAGCAGTTTATGGGGGCAAGAGACCCAGTACTTC. Protein sequence: CASSLWGQETQYF.

The J gene is TRBJ2-1, the V gene TRBV7-9; TRBD1 agrees at 8 bases. The CDR3 loop spans 14 amino acids. The junction had 4 bases not matched to a gene; V was cut back by 5 bases and J by 4 bases. The germline gives CDR1 SEHNR, CDR2 FQNEAQ (reference sequence). In nucleotides, the CDR3 is TGTGCCAGCAGCCTCGGGACAGGATACAATGAGCAGTTCTTC. Translating gives CASSLGTGYNEQFF.

The CDR3 DNA follows: TGCGCCAGCAGCCGGAGTCAGCCCCAGCATTTT. Amino acid sequence: CASSRSQPQHF. The chain employs TRBV4-1 and TRBJ1-5; no clear D. Trimming stripped 4 bases from V and 6 bases from J, with 4 bases between. CDR3 size: 11 residues. Germline V CDR1 and CDR2: MGHRA, YSYEKL.

This clone was recorded once. V is TRBV28 and J is TRBJ2-4, with D perhaps TRBD2 (5 bases). The V gene lost 3 bases and the J gene lost 2 bases, with 17 bases spanning the gap. CDR3 length: 17 residues. From germline, CDR1 is MDHEN and CDR2 SYDVKM. The chain's CDR3 is CASSLRSVGVTKNIQYF. CDR3 bases: TGTGCCAGCAGTTTGAGGTCAGTGGGAGTGACCAAAAACATTCAGTACTTC. The entire variable domain, with the rest obtained from reference TRBV28 and TRBJ2-4, is as follows: DVKVTQSSRYLVKRTGEKVFLECVQDMDHENMFWYRQDPGLGLRLIYFSYDVKMKEKGDIPEGYSVSREKKERFSLILESASTNQTSMYLCASSLRSVGVTKNIQYFGAGTRLSVL.

V is TRBV29-1 and J is TRBJ1-1; 8 positions match TRBD1. Per germline, CDR1 SQVTM and CDR2 ANQGSEA. The V and J ends lost 1 base and 1 base, in that order; junction bases with no gene match: 5. This CDR3 has 15 residues. The CDR3 nucleotides are TGCAGCGTTGAAGGGACAGGGAAGACGAACACTGAAGCTTTCTTT. Its translation is CSVEGTGKTNTEAFF.

The rearrangement uses TRBV7-8 and TRBJ1-6; D uncertain. V lost 3 bases and J 7 bases, leaving 22 bases between the germline ends. Germline V gene data show CDR1 as SGHVS and CDR2 as FQNEAQ. There are 18 residues in the CDR3. The CDR3 here is CASSFRGLDDTSNSPLHF. The CDR3 bases are TGTGCCAGCAGCTTTAGAGGTCTGGACGACACTTCCAATTCACCCCTCCACTTT.

The sample holds a few counts of this clone. The rearrangement uses TRBV20-1 and TRBJ2-7; no firm D call. This CDR3 is built from 11 residues. Germline assignment: CDR1 DFQATT and CDR2 SNEGSKA (reference sequence). The V end was cut by 3 bases, the J end by 1 base, with 4 bases between. The CDR3, as DNA: TGCAGTGCTAGGGAATCCTACGAGCAGTACTTC. It specifies CSARESYEQYF.

The rearrangement links TRBV19 to TRBJ1-1; D may be TRBD1 (5 bases). The germline CDR1 and CDR2 sequences are LNHDA and SQIVND (reference sequence). V was shortened by 6 bases and J by 5 bases, with 13 bases between the two germline ends. CDR3 length equals 13 residues. The CDR3 region has the DNA TGTGCCAGTAGGGGGCGGACGTGGACTGAAGCTTTCTTT. Its translation: CASRGRTWTEAFF.

The chain is built from TRBV6-5 and TRBJ2-1; D may be TRBD1 (6 bases). The germline CDR1 and CDR2 sequences are MNHEY and SVGAGI. The V end lost 6 bases, the J end lost 3 bases, and 9 bases lay between the germline ends. The CDR3 contains 13 residues. The CDR3 sequence is CASRGRGYNEQFF. CDR3 coding DNA: TGTGCCAGCAGGGGCAGGGGCTACAATGAGCAGTTCTTC.

V usage is TRBV27 and J usage is TRBJ2-3; perhaps TRBD2 as D (6 bases). Trimming took 5 bases from V and 3 from J, leaving 15 bases between them. The CDR3 has 15 residues. Germline loops: CDR1 MNHEY, CDR2 SMNVEV (reference sequence). The CDR3 loop reads CASSRLVGRTDTQYF. The CDR3 DNA reads TGTGCCAGCAGTCGACTAGTAGGGCGGACAGATACGCAGTATTTT.

This chain connects TRBV4-2 to TRBJ2-3; 15 positions match TRBD2. Per the germline V gene, CDR1 is LGHNA and CDR2 is YNFKEQ. The CDR3 spans 19 residues. The ends lost 0 bases at V and 2 bases at J; junction bases unmatched: 6. The CDR3, as DNA: TGTGCCAGCAGCCAAGATCTAGGGACTAGCGGGGGGCCCACAGATACGCAGTATTTT. This sequence encodes CASSQDLGTSGGPTDTQYF.

The chain joins TRBV9 to TRBJ2-1; the match to TRBD1 covers 9 bases. The junction had 7 bases not matched to a gene; V was cut back by 0 bases and J by 9 bases. There are 15 residues in the CDR3. CDR1 is SGDLS and CDR2 is YYNGEE in the germline V gene. The CDR3 loop is CASSVGDRDVSEQFF. The CDR3 DNA is TGTGCCAGCAGCGTAGGGGACAGGGATGTAAGTGAGCAGTTCTTC.

This clone was seen once. This sequence joins TRBV9 and TRBJ1-1; 8 nucleotides match TRBD1. CDR1 and CDR2 (germline): SGDLS, YYNGEE. Germline trimming cut 4 bases from V and 4 bases from J; bases unmatched to any gene: 9. The CDR3 is 15 residues long. CDR3 sequence (DNA): TGTGCCAGCAGCCCCGGCCAGGGGGCTTTCACTGAAGCTTTCTTT. Translated, it gives CASSPGQGAFTEAFF. The full variable domain, with the rest looked up from reference TRBV9 and TRBJ1-1, is DSGVTQTPKHLITATGQRVTLRCSPRSGDLSVYWYQQSLDQGLQFLIQYYNGEERAKGNILERFSAQQFPDLHSELNLSSLELGDSALYFCASSPGQGAFTEAFFGQGTRLTVV.

In this sample, this clone turned up once. The gene calls are TRBV7-3 and TRBJ2-1; 14 positions match TRBD2. J lost 7 bases, V lost 6 bases, and 8 bases had no gene match. This CDR3 is 16 amino acids long. Germline V gene data show CDR1 as SGHTA and CDR2 as FQGTGA. The CDR3 sequence: CASRQTSGGASNEQFF. The DNA for the CDR3 is TGTGCCAGCAGACAGACTAGCGGGGGGGCCAGTAATGAGCAGTTCTTC. Combining the CDR3 with reference TRBV7-3 and TRBJ2-1 gives the whole variable domain GAGVSQTPSNKVTEKGKYVELRCDPISGHTALYWYRQSLGQGPEFLIYFQGTGAADDSGLPNDRFFAVRPEGSVSTLKIQRTERGDSAVYLCASRQTSGGASNEQFFGPGTRLTVL.

The rearrangement joins TRBV29-1 to TRBJ2-7; no clear D gene. Germline V lookup: CDR1 SQVTM, CDR2 ANQGSEA. This CDR3 has 13 residues. V was pared by 1 base and J by 2 bases, with 9 bases between. DNA for the CDR3: TGCAGCGTTGAAGGAGTGAACCCCTACGAGCAGTACTTC. Protein product: CSVEGVNPYEQYF.

This sequence joins TRBV28 and TRBJ1-2; 9 bases fit TRBD1. The germline V gene has CDR1 MDHEN and CDR2 SYDVKM. J lost 5 bases, V lost 3 bases, and 1 base had no gene match. CDR3 size: 13 residues. In DNA form, the CDR3 reads TGTGCCAGCAGTTTTGGACAGGGGTATGGCTACACCTTC. It encodes CASSFGQGYGYTF.

This chain links TRBV18 with TRBJ1-3, with 7 bases matching TRBD1. V lost 2 bases, J lost 14 bases, and 6 bases stayed unmatched. Looked up from germline, CDR1 is KGHSH and CDR2 is LQKENI. CDR3 length equals 12 residues. The CDR3 sequence is CASSPGTEGLYF. CDR3 in DNA: TGTGCCAGCTCACCAGGGACAGAGGGCCTATATTTT.

This rearrangement joins TRBV9 to TRBJ1-6; no firm D call. CDR3 length: 16 residues. Trimming left V 4 bases short and J 2 bases short, with 13 bases between. Germline values: CDR1 SGDLS, CDR2 YYNGEE. The CDR3 sequence is CASSPSAGTYNSPLHF. The CDR3 nucleotides are TGTGCCAGCAGCCCCTCCGCTGGGACCTATAATTCACCCCTCCACTTT.

J is TRBJ1-4 and V is TRBV6-5; 7 nucleotides line up with TRBD1. The CDR3 consists of 14 residues. CDR1 and CDR2 from the germline V gene are MNHEY and SVGAGI. V lost 2 bases and J lost 8; bases outside the gene matches: 5. CDR3 nucleotide sequence: TGTGCCAGCAGTTACGGGCAGGGGGAGGAAAAACTGTTTTTT. This sequence encodes CASSYGQGEEKLFF.

The chain combines TRBV7-2 with TRBJ1-1, with D possibly being TRBD1 (5 bases). Trimming removed 3 bases from V and 0 bases from J, with 20 bases in between. The V gene's germline CDR1 is SGHTA and CDR2 FQGNSA. The CDR3 is 18 amino acids. The CDR3 sequence is CASSFPGPSWVMNTEAFF. The CDR3 coding sequence is TGTGCCAGCAGCTTTCCGGGACCGTCATGGGTTATGAACACTGAAGCTTTCTTT.

The chain uses TRBV5-6 and TRBJ1-5; 7 bases map to TRBD1. With V trimmed by 0 bases and J by 2 bases, 8 bases remained unmatched. In germline, CDR1 is SGHDT, CDR2 YYEEEE. This CDR3 has 17 amino acids. In nucleotides, the CDR3 is TGTGCCAGCAGCTTGGCCAGGGACAGCATGCGCAATCAGCCCCAGCATTTT. Translating it yields CASSLARDSMRNQPQHF.

This clone showed up just once. The chain combines TRBV9 with TRBJ2-2; D uncertain. V was cut by 0 bases and J by 4 bases, with 4 bases left in between. This CDR3 spans 13 amino acids. Per germline, CDR1 SGDLS and CDR2 YYNGEE. CDR3 in DNA: TGTGCCAGCAGCGTAGCCACCACCGGGGAGCTGTTTTTT. Residues: CASSVATTGELFF. The complete variable domain, with remaining parts taken from reference TRBV9 and TRBJ2-2, reads DSGVTQTPKHLITATGQRVTLRCSPRSGDLSVYWYQQSLDQGLQFLIQYYNGEERAKGNILERFSAQQFPDLHSELNLSSLELGDSALYFCASSVATTGELFFGEGSRLTVL.

The chain recombines TRBV11-3 with TRBJ2-2, with 11 bases aligning to TRBD1. Trimming removed 5 bases from V and 5 bases from J; junction bases left unmatched: 10. The CDR3 spans 17 residues. Germline loops: CDR1 SGHNT, CDR2 YENEEA. The CDR3 loop reads CASSNPRTGGGTGELFF. CDR3 in DNA: TGTGCCAGCAGCAACCCCAGGACAGGGGGCGGAACCGGGGAGCTGTTTTTT.

V gene TRBV25-1 combines with J gene TRBJ2-5; the match to TRBD2 covers 7 bases. CDR1 and CDR2 from the germline V gene are MGHDK and SYGVNS. CDR3 size: 15 residues. After removal of 9 bases from V and 0 bases from J, the junction contained 10 bases not matched to a gene. The CDR3 region has the DNA TGTGCCAGTCGGGGGGACGGGAGGTACCAAGAGACCCAGTACTTC. Translated, it gives CASRGDGRYQETQYF.